This TCR beta chain stems from a study of blood T cells in healthy people across ages. The CDR3 consists of 14 residues. Trimming cost V 4 bases and J 9 bases; bases outside gene matches: 10. Germline V gene lookup returns CDR1 SGHRS and CDR2 YFSETQ. Alongside a J-beta primer mix, a sample-barcoded 5' primer served in a second PCR lasting roughly 6 to 11 cycles. TCRdb fed the 5' RACE reads into MiXCR, producing one record per CDR3 protein. The sample has roughly 1,100,000 distinct CDR3 sequences, approximately 25% seen once. A further study also used this sample, focusing on T cells of mothers and their children.

The J gene is TRBJ2-7, the V gene TRBV5-1; 10 positions match TRBD1. This TCR was sampled from a girl aged 2-10 years in good health. The sample consisted of blood. The CDR3 region is CASSPGTGESGQYF. The CDR3, as DNA: TGCGCCAGCAGCCCCGGGACAGGGGAGAGCGGGCAGTACTTC.